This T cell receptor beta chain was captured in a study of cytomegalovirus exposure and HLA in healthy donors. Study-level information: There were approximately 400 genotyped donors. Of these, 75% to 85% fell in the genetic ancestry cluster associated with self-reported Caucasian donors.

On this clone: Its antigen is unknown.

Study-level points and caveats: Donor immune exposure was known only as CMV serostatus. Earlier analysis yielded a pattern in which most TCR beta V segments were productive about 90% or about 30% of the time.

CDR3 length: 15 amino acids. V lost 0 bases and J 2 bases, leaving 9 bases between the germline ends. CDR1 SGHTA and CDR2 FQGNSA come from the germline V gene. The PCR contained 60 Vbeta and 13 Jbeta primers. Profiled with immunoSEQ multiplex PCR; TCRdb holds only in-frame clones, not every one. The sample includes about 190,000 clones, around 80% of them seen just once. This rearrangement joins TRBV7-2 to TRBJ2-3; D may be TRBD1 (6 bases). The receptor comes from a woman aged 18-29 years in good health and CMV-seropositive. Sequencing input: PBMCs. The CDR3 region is CASSLAGANTDTQYF. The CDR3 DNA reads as TGTGCCAGCAGCTTAGCGGGGGCTAACACAGATACGCAGTATTTT.